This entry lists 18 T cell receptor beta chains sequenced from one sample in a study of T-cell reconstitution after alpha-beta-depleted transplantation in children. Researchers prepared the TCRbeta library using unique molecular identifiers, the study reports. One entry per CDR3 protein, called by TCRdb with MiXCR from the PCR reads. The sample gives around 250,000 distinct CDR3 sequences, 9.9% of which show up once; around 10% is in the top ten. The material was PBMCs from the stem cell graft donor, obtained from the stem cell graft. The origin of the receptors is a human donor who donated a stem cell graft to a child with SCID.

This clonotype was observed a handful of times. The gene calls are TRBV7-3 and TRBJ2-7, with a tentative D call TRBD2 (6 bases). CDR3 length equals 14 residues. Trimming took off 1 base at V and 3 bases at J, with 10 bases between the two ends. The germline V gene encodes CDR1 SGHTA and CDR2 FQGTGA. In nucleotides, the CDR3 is TGTGCCAGCAGCTTAATTGCGGGGAACTACGAGCAGTACTTC. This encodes CASSLIAGNYEQYF.

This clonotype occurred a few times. DNA for the CDR3: TGTGCCAGCAGTGGACGGAGCTATAATTCACCCCTCCACTTT. Translating gives CASSGRSYNSPLHF. The V and J genes are TRBV6-1 and TRBJ1-6; D unresolved. The germline V gene encodes CDR1 MNHNS and CDR2 SASEGT. The CDR3 length is 14 residues. V shed 4 bases and J shed 3 bases, with 7 bases lying between them.

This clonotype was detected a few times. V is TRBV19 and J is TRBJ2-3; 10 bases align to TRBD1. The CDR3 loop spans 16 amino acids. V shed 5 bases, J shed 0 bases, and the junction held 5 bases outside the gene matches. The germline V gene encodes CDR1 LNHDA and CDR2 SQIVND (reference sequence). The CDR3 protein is CASSALTGGSTDTQYF. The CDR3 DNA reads TGTGCCAGTAGTGCCTTGACAGGGGGCAGCACAGATACGCAGTATTTT.

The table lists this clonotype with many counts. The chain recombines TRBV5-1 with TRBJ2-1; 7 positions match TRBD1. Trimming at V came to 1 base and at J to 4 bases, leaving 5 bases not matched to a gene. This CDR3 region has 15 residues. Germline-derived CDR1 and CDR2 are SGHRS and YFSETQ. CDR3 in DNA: TGCGCCAGCAGCTTGAGACAGGGTATATACAATGAGCAGTTCTTC. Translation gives CASSLRQGIYNEQFF.

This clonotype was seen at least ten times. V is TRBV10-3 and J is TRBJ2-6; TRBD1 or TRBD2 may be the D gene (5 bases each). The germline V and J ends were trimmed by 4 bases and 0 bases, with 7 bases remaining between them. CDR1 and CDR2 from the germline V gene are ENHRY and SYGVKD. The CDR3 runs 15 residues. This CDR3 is CAISGDLSGANVLTF. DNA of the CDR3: TGTGCCATCAGTGGGGACCTCTCTGGGGCCAACGTCCTGACTTTC.

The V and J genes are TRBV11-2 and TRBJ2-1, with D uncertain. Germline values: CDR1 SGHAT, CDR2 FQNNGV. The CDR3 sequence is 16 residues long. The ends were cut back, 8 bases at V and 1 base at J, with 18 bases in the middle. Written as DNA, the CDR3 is TGTGCCAGCGGCCTTCTTGGGAAAGTTTCCTACAATGAGCAGTTCTTC. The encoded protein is CASGLLGKVSYNEQFF.

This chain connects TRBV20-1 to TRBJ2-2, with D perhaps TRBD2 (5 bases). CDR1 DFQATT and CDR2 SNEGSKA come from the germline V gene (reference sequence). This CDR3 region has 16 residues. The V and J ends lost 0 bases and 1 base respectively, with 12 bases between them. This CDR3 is CSARDPTRVNTGELFF. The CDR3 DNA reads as TGCAGTGCTAGAGATCCGACGCGGGTGAACACCGGGGAGCTGTTTTTT.

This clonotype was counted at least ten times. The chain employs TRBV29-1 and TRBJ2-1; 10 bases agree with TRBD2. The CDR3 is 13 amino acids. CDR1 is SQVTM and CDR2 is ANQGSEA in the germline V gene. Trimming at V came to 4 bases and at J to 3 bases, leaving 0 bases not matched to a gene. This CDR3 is CSVASGGYNEQFF. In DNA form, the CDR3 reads TGCAGCGTTGCTAGCGGGGGCTACAATGAGCAGTTCTTC.

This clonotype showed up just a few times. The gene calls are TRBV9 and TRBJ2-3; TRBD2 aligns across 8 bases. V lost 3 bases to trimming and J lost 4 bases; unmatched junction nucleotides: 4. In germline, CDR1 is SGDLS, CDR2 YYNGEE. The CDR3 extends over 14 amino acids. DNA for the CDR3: TGTGCCAGCAGCGCGGGGGGGGTCGCAGATACGCAGTATTTT. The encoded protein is CASSAGGVADTQYF.

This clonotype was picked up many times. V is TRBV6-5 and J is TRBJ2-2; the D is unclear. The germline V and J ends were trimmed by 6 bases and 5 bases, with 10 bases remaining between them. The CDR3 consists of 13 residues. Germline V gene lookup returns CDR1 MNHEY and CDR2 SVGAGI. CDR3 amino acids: CASSPYLTGELFF. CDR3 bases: TGTGCCAGCAGCCCATATTTAACCGGGGAGCTGTTTTTT.

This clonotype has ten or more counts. CDR3 in amino acids: CATADGVWETQYF. For the CDR3, the DNA is TGTGCCACCGCTGACGGGGTCTGGGAGACCCAGTACTTC. This rearrangement joins TRBV24-1 to TRBJ2-5; D is perhaps TRBD2 (5 bases). The CDR3 is 13 residues long. V lost 9 bases and J 5 bases, leaving 15 bases between the germline ends. Germline assignment: CDR1 KGHDR and CDR2 SFDVKD.

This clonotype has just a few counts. CDR3 DNA sequence: TGTGCCAGCAGTGACTCCCCTTTCGGACAGGGTATCACTGAAGCTTTCTTT. Translated, it gives CASSDSPFGQGITEAFF. V usage is TRBV6-4 and J usage is TRBJ1-1; 8 nucleotides match TRBD1. The CDR3 has 17 amino acids. The V gene's germline CDR1 is MRHNA and CDR2 SNTAGT. Losses at the gene ends were 0 bases for V and 4 bases for J; bases not matched to a gene: 10.

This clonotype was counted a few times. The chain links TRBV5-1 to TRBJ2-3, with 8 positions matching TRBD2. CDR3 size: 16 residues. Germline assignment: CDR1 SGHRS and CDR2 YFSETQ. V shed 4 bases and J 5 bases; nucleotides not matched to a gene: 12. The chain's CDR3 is CASSLLIAGRVDTQYF. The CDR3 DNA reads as TGCGCCAGCAGCCTACTTATAGCGGGGCGGGTAGATACGCAGTATTTT.

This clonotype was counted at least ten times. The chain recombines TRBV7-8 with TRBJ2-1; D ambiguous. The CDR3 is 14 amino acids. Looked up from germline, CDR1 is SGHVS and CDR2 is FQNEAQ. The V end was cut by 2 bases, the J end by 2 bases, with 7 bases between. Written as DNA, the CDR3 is TGTGCCAGCAGCTTACTGGGTCCCTACAATGAGCAGTTCTTC. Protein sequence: CASSLLGPYNEQFF.

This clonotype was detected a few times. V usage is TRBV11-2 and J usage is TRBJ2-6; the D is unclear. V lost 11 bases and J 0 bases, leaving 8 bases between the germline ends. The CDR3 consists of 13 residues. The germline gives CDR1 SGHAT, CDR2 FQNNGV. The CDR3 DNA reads TGTGCCGGTAGGGACTCTGGGGCCAACGTCCTGACTTTC. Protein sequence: CAGRDSGANVLTF.

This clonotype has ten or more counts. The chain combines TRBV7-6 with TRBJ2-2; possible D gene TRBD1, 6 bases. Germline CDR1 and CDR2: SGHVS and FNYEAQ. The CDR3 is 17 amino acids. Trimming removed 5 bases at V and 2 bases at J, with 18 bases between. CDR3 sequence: CASSPVGHRFNTGELFF. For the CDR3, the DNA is TGTGCCAGCAGCCCCGTGGGACATAGATTCAACACCGGGGAGCTGTTTTTT.

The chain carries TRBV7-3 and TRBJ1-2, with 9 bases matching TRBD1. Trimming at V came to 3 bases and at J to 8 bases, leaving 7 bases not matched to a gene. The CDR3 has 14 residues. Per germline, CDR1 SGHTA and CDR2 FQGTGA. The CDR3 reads CASSFRDRVFGYTF. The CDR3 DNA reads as TGTGCCAGCAGCTTCCGGGACAGGGTGTTCGGCTACACCTTC. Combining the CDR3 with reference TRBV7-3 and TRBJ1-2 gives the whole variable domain GAGVSQTPSNKVTEKGKYVELRCDPISGHTALYWYRQSLGQGPEFLIYFQGTGAADDSGLPNDRFFAVRPEGSVSTLKIQRTERGDSAVYLCASSFRDRVFGYTFGSGTRLTVV.

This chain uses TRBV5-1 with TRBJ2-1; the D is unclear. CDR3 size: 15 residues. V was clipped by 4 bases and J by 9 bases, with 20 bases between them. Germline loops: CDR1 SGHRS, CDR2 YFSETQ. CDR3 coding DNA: TGCGCCAGCAGCCCGCGCCCCACGGATGGCAGTGAGCAGTTCTTC. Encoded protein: CASSPRPTDGSEQFF.